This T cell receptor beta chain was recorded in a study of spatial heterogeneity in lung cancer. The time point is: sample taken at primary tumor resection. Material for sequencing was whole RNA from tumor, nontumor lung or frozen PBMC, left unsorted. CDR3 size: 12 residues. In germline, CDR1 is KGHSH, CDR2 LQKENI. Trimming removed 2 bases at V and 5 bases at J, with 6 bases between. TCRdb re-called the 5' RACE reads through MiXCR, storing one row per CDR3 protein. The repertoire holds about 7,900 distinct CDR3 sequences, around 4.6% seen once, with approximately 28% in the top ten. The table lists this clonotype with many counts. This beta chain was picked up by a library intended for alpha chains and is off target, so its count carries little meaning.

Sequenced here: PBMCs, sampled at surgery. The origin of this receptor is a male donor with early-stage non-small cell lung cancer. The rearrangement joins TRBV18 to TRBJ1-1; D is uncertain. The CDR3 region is CASSPTGTEAFF. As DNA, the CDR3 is TGTGCCAGCTCACCAACCGGGACTGAAGCTTTCTTT.